The 13 T cell receptor beta chains below come from one sample, sequenced in a study of beta chain features in type 1 diabetes (dated by TCRdb to between 2018 and 2020). The full study reports these points: In all four CD4+ subsets, TCRB CDR3 length was moderately but significantly shorter in type 1 diabetes patients.

For these receptors, no antigen is known. Library prep was done by the immunoSEQ multiplex PCR assay. All of the isolated RNA was reverse transcribed with the High Capacity cDNA Reverse Transcription Kit, so expressed TCRB transcripts were sequenced. Imported from immuneACCESS, the table was reduced by TCRdb to in-frame sequences with V and J called. These copies leave out some clones; in studies compared against another copy, an unresolved V gene accounts for under half, and the cause of the remainder is not known. The sample yields a few hundred thousand clones; around 13% were counted once. Around 0.0099% of the sample lies in the top ten. Sequencing was done on a sample of naive CD4+ T cells from blood. Interpreted using the paper, the cell subset or site label stands for: true naive CD4+ T cells. These receptors were collected from a woman aged 18-29 years with type 1 diabetes.

This clone has a handful of counts. The DNA of the CDR3 is TGTGCCAGCAGCTTATTTGGCTTGCAAGAGACCCAGTACTTC. Translation: CASSLFGLQETQYF. The chain has TRBV7-2 and TRBJ2-5; D unclear. The germline V and J ends were trimmed by 2 bases and 2 bases, with 9 bases remaining between them. Germline V gives CDR1 SGHTA, CDR2 FQGNSA. CDR3 length: 14 amino acids.

This chain joins TRBV2 and TRBJ2-1, with 9 bases that match TRBD2. In germline, CDR1 is SNHLY, CDR2 FYNNEI. V gave up 9 bases and J gave up 4 bases; unmatched junction bases: 1. The CDR3 covers 12 residues. The CDR3 coding sequence is TGTGCCAGAAGCGGGAGGTACAATGAGCAGTTCTTC. Protein sequence: CARSGRYNEQFF.

V usage is TRBV19 and J usage is TRBJ1-5, with D tentatively TRBD1 (6 bases). The V end lost 6 bases, the J end lost 2 bases, and 23 bases lay between the germline ends. Germline CDR1 and CDR2: LNHDA and SQIVND (reference sequence). This CDR3 is 18 amino acids long. For the CDR3, the DNA is TGTGCCAGTAGCCCCCCGTGGGTCAGGGGAGATGGCAATCAGCCCCAGCATTTT. The encoded protein is CASSPPWVRGDGNQPQHF.

This CDR3 reads CASSQGQGKDNEQFF. In DNA form, the CDR3 reads TGTGCCAGCAGCCAGGGACAGGGGAAGGACAATGAGCAGTTCTTC. The chain recombines TRBV7-9 with TRBJ2-1, with 10 positions matching TRBD1. V gave up 5 bases and J gave up 5 bases; unmatched junction bases: 6. CDR3 length equals 15 residues. Germline CDR1 and CDR2: SEHNR and FQNEAQ (reference sequence).

There are a few counts of this clone. The chain joins TRBV28 to TRBJ2-1, with 7 bases that match TRBD2. J was trimmed by 4 bases and V by 4 bases; bases with no gene match: 7. This CDR3 is 15 amino acids long. CDR1 is MDHEN, CDR2 SYDVKM, per germline. The CDR3 loop reads CASSWGTGGYNEQFF. Here the CDR3 DNA reads TGTGCCAGCAGTTGGGGGACGGGAGGTTACAATGAGCAGTTCTTC.

V usage is TRBV5-1 and J usage is TRBJ2-3; 12 bases map to TRBD2. The CDR3 consists of 16 residues. The germline V gene encodes CDR1 SGHRS and CDR2 YFSETQ. Trimming cost V 4 bases and J 2 bases; bases outside gene matches: 5. The CDR3: CASSNGLAGNTDTQYF. The CDR3 DNA sequence: TGCGCCAGCAGCAACGGACTAGCGGGGAACACAGATACGCAGTATTTT.

The chain couples TRBV9 to TRBJ1-1, with D tentatively TRBD1 (5 bases). The CDR3 loop spans 17 amino acids. Germline V gene lookup returns CDR1 SGDLS and CDR2 YYNGEE. Trimming pared 4 bases from V and 0 bases from J, leaving 19 bases between. CDR3 region: CASSPIPDTFLNTEAFF. CDR3 bases: TGTGCCAGCAGCCCCATCCCGGACACTTTCCTGAACACTGAAGCTTTCTTT.

The chain uses TRBV7-2 and TRBJ1-2; D remains ambiguous. CDR3 length: 12 residues. Germline loops: CDR1 SGHTA, CDR2 FQGNSA. The ends were cut back, 1 base at V and 4 bases at J, with 4 bases in the middle. CDR3 loop: CASSLDTYGYTF. CDR3 nucleotides: TGTGCCAGCAGCTTAGACACCTATGGCTACACCTTC. The whole variable domain, filled in from reference TRBV7-2 and TRBJ1-2, reads GAGVSQSPSNKVTEKGKDVELRCDPISGHTALYWYRQSLGQGLEFLIYFQGNSAPDKSGLPSDRFSAERTGGSVSTLTIQRTQQEDSAVYLCASSLDTYGYTFGSGTRLTVV.

The gene calls are TRBV15 and TRBJ2-5; 7 bases align to TRBD1. The J segment lost 5 bases and the V segment lost 1 base, leaving 7 bases of the junction unmatched. The CDR3 totals 15 residues. The germline V gene has CDR1 LNHNV and CDR2 YYDKDF (reference sequence). The CDR3 spells CATSRAPGGGETQYF. The CDR3 nucleotides are TGTGCCACCAGCAGAGCCCCAGGGGGTGGGGAGACCCAGTACTTC.

This clone came up a few times. The CDR3, as DNA: TGTGCCAGCAGCTTATCGGGAGGGAATGAGCAGTTCTTC. The encoded protein is CASSLSGGNEQFF. This chain links TRBV5-6 with TRBJ2-1; 8 bases are a match to TRBD2. After removal of 2 bases from V and 7 bases from J, the junction contained 2 bases not matched to a gene. CDR1 and CDR2 from the germline V gene are SGHDT and YYEEEE. The CDR3 contains 13 residues. Variable domain in full (rest from reference TRBV5-6 and TRBJ2-1): DAGVTQSPTHLIKTRGQQVTLRCSPKSGHDTVSWYQQALGQGPQFIFQYYEEEERQRGNFPDRFSGHQFPNYSSELNVNALLLGDSALYLCASSLSGGNEQFFGPGTRLTVL.

The V call is TRBV6-1, the J call TRBJ1-2; D is perhaps TRBD1 (5 bases). Germline CDR1 reads MNHNS; CDR2 reads SASEGT. Trimming took off 7 bases at V and 4 bases at J, with 10 bases between the two ends. The CDR3 loop spans 12 amino acids. The CDR3 spells CASTTGFYGYTF. The CDR3, as DNA: TGTGCCAGCACTACAGGATTCTATGGCTACACCTTC.

This clone occurred a few times. The chain employs TRBV5-4 and TRBJ1-5; 10 bases match TRBD1. Germline lookup yields CDR1 SGHNT and CDR2 YYREEE (reference sequence). Germline trimming cut 4 bases from V and 6 bases from J; bases unmatched to any gene: 7. There are 15 residues in the CDR3. CDR3 protein: CASSPGTGEGQPQHF. The DNA of the CDR3 is TGTGCCAGCAGCCCGGGGACAGGGGAAGGTCAGCCCCAGCATTTT.

The chain combines TRBV9 with TRBJ2-3; D not certain. Germline values: CDR1 SGDLS, CDR2 YYNGEE. V lost 0 bases and J lost 3, with 17 bases in between. CDR3 length: 17 amino acids. In nucleotides, the CDR3 is TGTGCCAGCAGCGTAGCTACGTGGGCAGACCAAACAGATACGCAGTATTTT. Amino acid sequence: CASSVATWADQTDTQYF.